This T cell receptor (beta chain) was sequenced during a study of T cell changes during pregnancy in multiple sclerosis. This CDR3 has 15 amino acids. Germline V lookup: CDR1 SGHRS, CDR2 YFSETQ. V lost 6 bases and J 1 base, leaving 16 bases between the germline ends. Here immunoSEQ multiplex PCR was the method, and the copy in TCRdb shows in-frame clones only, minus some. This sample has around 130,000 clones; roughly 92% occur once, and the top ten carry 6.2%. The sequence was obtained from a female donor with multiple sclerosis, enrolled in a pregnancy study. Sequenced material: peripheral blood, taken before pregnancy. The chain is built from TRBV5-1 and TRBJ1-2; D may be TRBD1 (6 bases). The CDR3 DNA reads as TGCGCCAGCACCTTTTTGACAGGCGTTAACTATGGCTACACCTTC. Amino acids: CASTFLTGVNYGYTF.